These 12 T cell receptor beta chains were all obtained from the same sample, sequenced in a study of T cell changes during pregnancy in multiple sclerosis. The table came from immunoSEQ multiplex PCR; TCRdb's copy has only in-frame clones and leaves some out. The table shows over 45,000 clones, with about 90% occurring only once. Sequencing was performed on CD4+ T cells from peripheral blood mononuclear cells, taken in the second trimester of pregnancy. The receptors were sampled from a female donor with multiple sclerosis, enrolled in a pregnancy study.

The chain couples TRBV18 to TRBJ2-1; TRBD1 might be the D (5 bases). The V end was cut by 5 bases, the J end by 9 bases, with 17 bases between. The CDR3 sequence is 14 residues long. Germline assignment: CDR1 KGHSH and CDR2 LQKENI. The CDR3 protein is CASSTITGSGEQFF. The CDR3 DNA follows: TGTGCCAGCTCAACAATTACAGGTTCAGGTGAGCAGTTCTTC.

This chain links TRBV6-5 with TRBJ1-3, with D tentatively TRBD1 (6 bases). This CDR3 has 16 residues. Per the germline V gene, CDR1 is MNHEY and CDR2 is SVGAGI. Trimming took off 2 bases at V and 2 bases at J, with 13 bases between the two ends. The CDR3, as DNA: TGTGCCAGCAGTTACCGACAGGCCCCTCCTGGAAACACCATATATTTT. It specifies CASSYRQAPPGNTIYF.

The CDR3 spells CASSYSRENTEAFF. CDR3 DNA sequence: TGTGCCAGCAGTTACTCGAGGGAGAACACTGAAGCTTTCTTT. The chain carries TRBV6-6 and TRBJ1-1; D ambiguous. Trimming stripped 0 bases from V and 1 base from J, with 6 bases between. Per the germline V gene, CDR1 is MNHNY and CDR2 is SVGAGI (reference sequence). The CDR3 runs to 14 residues.

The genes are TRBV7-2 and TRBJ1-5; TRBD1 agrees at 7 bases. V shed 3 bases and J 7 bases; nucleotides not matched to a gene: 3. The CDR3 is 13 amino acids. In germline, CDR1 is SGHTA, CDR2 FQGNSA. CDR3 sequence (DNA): TGTGCCAGCAGCTTGACAGGGCAGCAGCCCCAGCATTTT. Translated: CASSLTGQQPQHF.

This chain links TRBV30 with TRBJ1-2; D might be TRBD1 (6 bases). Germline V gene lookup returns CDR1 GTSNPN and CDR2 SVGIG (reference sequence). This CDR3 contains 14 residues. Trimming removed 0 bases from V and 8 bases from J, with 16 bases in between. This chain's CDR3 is CAWSVQGGVVGYTF. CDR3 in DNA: TGTGCCTGGAGTGTACAAGGGGGAGTAGTAGGCTACACCTTC. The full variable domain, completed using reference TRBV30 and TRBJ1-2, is SQTIHQWPATLVQPVGSPLSLECTVEGTSNPNLYWYRQAAGRGLQLLFYSVGIGQISSEVPQNLSASRPQDRQFILSSKKLLLSDSGFYLCAWSVQGGVVGYTFGSGTRLTVV.

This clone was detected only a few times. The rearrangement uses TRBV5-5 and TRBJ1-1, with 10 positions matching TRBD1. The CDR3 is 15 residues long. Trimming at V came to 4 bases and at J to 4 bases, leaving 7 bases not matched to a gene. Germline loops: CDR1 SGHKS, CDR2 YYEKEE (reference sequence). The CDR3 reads CASSPIGTGATEAFF. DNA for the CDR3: TGTGCCAGCAGCCCAATCGGGACAGGGGCCACTGAAGCTTTCTTT.

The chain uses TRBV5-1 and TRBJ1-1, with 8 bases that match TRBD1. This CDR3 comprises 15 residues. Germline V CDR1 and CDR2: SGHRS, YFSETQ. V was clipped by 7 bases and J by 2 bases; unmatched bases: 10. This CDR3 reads CASFPRTGSNTEAFF. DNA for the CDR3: TGCGCCAGCTTCCCCCGGACAGGGTCTAACACTGAAGCTTTCTTT.

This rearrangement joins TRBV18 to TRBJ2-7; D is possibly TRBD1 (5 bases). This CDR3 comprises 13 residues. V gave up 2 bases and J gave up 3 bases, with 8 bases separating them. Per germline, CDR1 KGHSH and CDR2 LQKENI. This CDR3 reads CASSPGQFYEQYF. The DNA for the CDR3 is TGTGCCAGCTCACCAGGACAATTCTACGAGCAGTACTTC.

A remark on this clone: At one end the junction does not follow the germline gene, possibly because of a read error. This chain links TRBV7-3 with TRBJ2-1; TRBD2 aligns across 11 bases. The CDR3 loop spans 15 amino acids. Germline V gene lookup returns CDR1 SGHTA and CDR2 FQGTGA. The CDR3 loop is CASSLTSGSRGEQFF. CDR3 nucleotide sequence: TGTGCCAGCAGCCTAACTAGCGGGAGCCGAGGTGAGCAGTTCTTC.

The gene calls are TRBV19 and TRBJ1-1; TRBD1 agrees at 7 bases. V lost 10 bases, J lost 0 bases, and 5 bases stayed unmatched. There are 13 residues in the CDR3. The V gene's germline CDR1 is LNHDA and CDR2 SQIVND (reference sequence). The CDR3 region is CATQTGMNTEAFF. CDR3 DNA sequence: TGTGCCACCCAGACAGGGATGAACACTGAAGCTTTCTTT.

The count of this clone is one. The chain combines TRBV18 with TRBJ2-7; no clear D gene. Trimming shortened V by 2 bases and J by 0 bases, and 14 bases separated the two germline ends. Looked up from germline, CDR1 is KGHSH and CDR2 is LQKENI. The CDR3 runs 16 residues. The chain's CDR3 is CASSPRQRRSSYEQYF. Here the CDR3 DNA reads TGTGCCAGCTCACCAAGGCAGCGAAGGAGCTCCTACGAGCAGTACTTC. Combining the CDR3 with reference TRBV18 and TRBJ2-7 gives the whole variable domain NAGVMQNPRHLVRRRGQEARLRCSPMKGHSHVYWYRQLPEEGLKFMVYLQKENIIDESGMPKERFSAEFPKEGPSILRIQQVVRGDSAAYFCASSPRQRRSSYEQYFGPGTRLTVT.

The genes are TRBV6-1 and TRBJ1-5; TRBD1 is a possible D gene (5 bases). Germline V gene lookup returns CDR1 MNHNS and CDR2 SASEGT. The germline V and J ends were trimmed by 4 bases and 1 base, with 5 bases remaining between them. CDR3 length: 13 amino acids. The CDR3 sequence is CASSGQSNQPQHF. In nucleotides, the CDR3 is TGTGCCAGCAGTGGACAGAGCAATCAGCCCCAGCATTTT.